This TCR beta chain was found in a study of T-cell memory formation after mild COVID-19. Turning to the study itself: TCR clusters were mostly confined to one donor each.

There are a few counts of this clonotype. Deletions cut 10 bases from V and 6 bases from J, with 12 bases between. The CDR3 contains 12 residues. CDR1 and CDR2 from the germline V gene are KGHDR and SFDVKD. TCRdb re-analysed the 5' RACE reads in MiXCR, keeping a single row per CDR3 protein. Of a few hundred thousand distinct CDR3 sequences in the sample, under 30% were seen once. The gene calls are TRBV24-1 and TRBJ2-1; no firm D call. The TCR was taken from an adult woman who had mild COVID-19 (a few samples of this study predate the infection). Cell type and time point are not known. The sample was PBMCs or a T cell subset sorted from them (not recorded which). The DNA of the CDR3 is TGTGCCACATCTGCCTCTCGCAATGAGCAGTTCTTC. Translation gives CATSASRNEQFF.